In this sample, the clone carrying this T cell receptor beta chain turned up a few times. Its matching antigen is unknown. The data are from a study of T-cell memory formation after mild COVID-19. Using its own MiXCR run on the 5' RACE reads, TCRdb lists one record per CDR3 protein. The sample lists roughly 62,000 distinct CDR3 sequences; 9.3% were seen once. The germline CDR1 and CDR2 sequences are DFQATT and SNEGSKA (reference sequence). This CDR3 contains 19 residues. V dropped 5 bases and J dropped 1; count of bases not matched to a gene: 14. Study findings and constraints: CD8+ contracting clones occupied EMRA, while CD4+ ones occupied mainly CM and EM.

The gene calls are TRBV20-1 and TRBJ2-2; 12 nucleotides line up with TRBD2. The receptor comes from a man younger than 35 who had mild COVID-19 (a few samples of this study predate the infection). Cell type and time point are not known. The specimen was PBMCs or a T cell subset sorted from them (not recorded which). The CDR3 coding sequence is TGCAGTGCTTCACTAGCGGGGGGCACCCATTCGGAGAACACCGGGGAGCTGTTTTTT. Protein sequence: CSASLAGGTHSENTGELFF.